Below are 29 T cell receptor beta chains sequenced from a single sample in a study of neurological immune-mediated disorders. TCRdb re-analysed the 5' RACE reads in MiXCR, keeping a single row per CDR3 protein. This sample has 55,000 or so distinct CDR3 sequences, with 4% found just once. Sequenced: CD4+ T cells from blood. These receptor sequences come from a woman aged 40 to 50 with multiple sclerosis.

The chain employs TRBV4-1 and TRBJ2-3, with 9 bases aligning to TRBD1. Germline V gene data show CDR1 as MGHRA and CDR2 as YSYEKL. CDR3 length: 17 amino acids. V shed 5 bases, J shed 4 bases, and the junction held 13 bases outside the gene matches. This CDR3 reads CASSNSPYRGLADTQYF. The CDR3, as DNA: TGCGCCAGCAGCAACAGTCCCTACAGGGGGCTCGCAGATACGCAGTATTTT.

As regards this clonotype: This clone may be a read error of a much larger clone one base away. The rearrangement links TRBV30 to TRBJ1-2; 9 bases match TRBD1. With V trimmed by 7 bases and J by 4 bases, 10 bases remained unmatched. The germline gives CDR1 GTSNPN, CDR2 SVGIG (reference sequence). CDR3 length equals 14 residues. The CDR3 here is CALNTGTGTYGYTF. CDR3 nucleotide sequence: TGTGCCTTGAATACCGGGACAGGGACCTATGGCTACACCTTC.

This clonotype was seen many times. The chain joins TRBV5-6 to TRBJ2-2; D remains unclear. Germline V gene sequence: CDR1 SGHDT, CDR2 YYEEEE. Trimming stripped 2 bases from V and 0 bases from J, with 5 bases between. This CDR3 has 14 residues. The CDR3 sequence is CASSFWTNTGELFF. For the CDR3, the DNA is TGTGCCAGCAGCTTCTGGACGAACACCGGGGAGCTGTTTTTT.

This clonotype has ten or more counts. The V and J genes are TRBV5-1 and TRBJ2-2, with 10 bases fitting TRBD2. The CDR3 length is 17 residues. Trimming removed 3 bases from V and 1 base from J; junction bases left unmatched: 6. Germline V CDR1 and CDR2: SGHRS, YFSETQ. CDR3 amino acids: CASSSQSGGVNTGELFF. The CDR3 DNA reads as TGCGCCAGCAGCTCTCAGAGCGGGGGGGTGAACACCGGGGAGCTGTTTTTT. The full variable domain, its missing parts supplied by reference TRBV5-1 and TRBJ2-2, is KAGVTQTPRYLIKTRGQQVTLSCSPISGHRSVSWYQQTPGQGLQFLFEYFSETQRNKGNFPGRFSGRQFSNSRSEMNVSTLELGDSALYLCASSSQSGGVNTGELFFGEGSRLTVL.

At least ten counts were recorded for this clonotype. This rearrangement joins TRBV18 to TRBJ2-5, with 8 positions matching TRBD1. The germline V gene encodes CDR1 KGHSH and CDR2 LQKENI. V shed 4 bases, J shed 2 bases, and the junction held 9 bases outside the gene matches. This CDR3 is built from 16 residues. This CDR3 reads CASSLIRQGSQETQYF. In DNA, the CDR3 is TGTGCCAGCTCACTAATAAGACAGGGGTCACAAGAGACCCAGTACTTC.

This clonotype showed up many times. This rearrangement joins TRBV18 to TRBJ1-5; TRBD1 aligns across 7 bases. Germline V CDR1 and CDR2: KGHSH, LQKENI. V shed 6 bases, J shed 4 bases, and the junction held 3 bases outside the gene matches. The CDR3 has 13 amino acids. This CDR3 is CASSTDRNQPQHF. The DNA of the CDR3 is TGTGCCAGCTCCACGGACAGGAATCAGCCCCAGCATTTT. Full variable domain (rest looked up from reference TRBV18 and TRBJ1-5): NAGVMQNPRHLVRRRGQEARLRCSPMKGHSHVYWYRQLPEEGLKFMVYLQKENIIDESGMPKERFSAEFPKEGPSILRIQQVVRGDSAAYFCASSTDRNQPQHFGDGTRLSIL.

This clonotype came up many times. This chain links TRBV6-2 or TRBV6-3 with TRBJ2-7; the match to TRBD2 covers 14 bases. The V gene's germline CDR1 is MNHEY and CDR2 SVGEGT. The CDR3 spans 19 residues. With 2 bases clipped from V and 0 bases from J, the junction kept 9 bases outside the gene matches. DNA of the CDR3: TGTGCCAGCAGTTACCCCGCCCGGACTAGCGGGGGGCTCTCCTACGAGCAGTACTTC. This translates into CASSYPARTSGGLSYEQYF.

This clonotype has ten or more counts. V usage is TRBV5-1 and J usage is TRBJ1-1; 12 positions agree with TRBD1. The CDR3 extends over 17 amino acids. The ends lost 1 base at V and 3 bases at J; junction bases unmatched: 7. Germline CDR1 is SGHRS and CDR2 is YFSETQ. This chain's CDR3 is CASSLSGQGAVYTEAFF. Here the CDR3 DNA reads TGCGCCAGCAGCTTGTCGGGACAGGGGGCGGTATACACTGAAGCTTTCTTT.

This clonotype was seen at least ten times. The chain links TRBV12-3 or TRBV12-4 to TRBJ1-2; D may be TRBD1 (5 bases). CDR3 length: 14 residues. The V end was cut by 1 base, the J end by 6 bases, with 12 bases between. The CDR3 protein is CASSLVAGSNGYTF. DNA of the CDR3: TGTGCCAGCAGTTTAGTGGCAGGGTCGAATGGCTACACCTTC.

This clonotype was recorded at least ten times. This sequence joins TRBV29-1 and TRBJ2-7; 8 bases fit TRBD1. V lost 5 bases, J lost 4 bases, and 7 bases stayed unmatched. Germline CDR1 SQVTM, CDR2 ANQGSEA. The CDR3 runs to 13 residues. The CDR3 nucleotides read TGCAGCGTTTGGACAGGGAAGGCGTACGAGCAGTACTTC. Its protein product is CSVWTGKAYEQYF.

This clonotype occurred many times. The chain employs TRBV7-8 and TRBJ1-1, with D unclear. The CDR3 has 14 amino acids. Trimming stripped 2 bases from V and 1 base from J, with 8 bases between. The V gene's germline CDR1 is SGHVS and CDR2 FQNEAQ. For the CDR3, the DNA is TGTGCCAGCAGCTTAACTTTTCAGAACACTGAAGCTTTCTTT. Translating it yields CASSLTFQNTEAFF.

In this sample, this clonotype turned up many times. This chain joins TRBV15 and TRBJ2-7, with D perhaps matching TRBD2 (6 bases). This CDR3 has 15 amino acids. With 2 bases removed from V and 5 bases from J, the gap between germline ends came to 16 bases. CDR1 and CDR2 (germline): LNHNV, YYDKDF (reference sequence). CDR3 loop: CATSRWGLNLHEQYF. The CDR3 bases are TGTGCCACCAGCAGATGGGGACTCAATCTCCACGAGCAGTACTTC.

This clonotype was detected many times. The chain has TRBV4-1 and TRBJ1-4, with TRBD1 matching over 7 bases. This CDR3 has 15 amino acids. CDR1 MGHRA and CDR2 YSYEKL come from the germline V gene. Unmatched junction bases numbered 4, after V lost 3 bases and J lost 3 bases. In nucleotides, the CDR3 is TGCGCCAGCAGCCAGCTCGGGACAGCTAATGAAAAACTGTTTTTT. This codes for CASSQLGTANEKLFF.

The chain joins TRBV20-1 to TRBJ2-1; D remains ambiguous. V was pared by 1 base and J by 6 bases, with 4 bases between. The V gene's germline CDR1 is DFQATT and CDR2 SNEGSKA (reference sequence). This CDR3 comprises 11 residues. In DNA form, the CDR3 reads TGCAGTGCTAGAGCGGTCAATGAGCAGTTCTTC. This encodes CSARAVNEQFF.

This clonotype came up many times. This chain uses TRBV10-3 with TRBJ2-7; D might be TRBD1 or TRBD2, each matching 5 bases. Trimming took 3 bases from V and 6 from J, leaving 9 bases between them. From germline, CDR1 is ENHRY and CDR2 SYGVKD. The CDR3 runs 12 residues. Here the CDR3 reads CAISDWGPEQYF. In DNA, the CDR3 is TGTGCCATCAGTGATTGGGGACCCGAGCAGTACTTC.

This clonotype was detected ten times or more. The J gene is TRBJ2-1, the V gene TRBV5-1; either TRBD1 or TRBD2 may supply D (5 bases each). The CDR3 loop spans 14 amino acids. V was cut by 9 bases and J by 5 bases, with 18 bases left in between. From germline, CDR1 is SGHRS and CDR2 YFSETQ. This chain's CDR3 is CATTRDLGHNEQFF. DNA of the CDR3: TGCGCCACCACCCGGGACCTAGGCCACAATGAGCAGTTCTTC.

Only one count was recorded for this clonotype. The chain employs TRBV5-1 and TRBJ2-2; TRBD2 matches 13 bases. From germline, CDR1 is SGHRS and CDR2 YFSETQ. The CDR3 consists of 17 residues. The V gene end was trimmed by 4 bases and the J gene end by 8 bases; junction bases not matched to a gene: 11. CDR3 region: CASSTARTSGGLGELFF. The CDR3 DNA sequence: TGCGCCAGCAGCACGGCCCGGACTAGCGGGGGCTTGGGGGAGCTGTTTTTT. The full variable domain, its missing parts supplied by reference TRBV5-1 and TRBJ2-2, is KAGVTQTPRYLIKTRGQQVTLSCSPISGHRSVSWYQQTPGQGLQFLFEYFSETQRNKGNFPGRFSGRQFSNSRSEMNVSTLELGDSALYLCASSTARTSGGLGELFFGEGSRLTVL.

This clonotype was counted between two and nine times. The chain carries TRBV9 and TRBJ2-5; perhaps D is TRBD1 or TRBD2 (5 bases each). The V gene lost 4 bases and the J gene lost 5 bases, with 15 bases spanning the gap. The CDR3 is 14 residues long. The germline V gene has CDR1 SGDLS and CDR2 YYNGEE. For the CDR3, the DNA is TGTGCCAGCAGCCCCGGGGCTTGGCTGGAGACCCAGTACTTC. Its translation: CASSPGAWLETQYF. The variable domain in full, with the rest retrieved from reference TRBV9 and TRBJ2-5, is DSGVTQTPKHLITATGQRVTLRCSPRSGDLSVYWYQQSLDQGLQFLIQYYNGEERAKGNILERFSAQQFPDLHSELNLSSLELGDSALYFCASSPGAWLETQYFGPGTRLLVL.

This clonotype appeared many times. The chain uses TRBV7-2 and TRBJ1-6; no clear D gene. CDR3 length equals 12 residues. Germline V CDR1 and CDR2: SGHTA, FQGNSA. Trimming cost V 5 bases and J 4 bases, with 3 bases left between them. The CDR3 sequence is CASSPYNSPLHF. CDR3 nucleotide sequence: TGTGCCAGCAGCCCTTATAATTCACCCCTCCACTTT.

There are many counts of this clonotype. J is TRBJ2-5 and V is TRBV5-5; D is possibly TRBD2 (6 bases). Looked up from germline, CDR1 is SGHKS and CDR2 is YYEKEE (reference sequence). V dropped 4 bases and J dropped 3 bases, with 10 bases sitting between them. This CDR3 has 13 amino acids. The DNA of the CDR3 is TGTGCCAGCAGCAGGACTAAAGAAGAGACCCAGTACTTC. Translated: CASSRTKEETQYF.

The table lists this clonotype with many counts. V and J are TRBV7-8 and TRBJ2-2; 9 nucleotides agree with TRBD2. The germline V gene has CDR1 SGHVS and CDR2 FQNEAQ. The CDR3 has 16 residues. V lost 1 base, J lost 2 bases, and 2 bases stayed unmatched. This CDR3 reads CASSLGSGGNTGELFF. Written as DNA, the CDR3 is TGTGCCAGCAGCTTAGGTAGCGGGGGCAACACCGGGGAGCTGTTTTTT.

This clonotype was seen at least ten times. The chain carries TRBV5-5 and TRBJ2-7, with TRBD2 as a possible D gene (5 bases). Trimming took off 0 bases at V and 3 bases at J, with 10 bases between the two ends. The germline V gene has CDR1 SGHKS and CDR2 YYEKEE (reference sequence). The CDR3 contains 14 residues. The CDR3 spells CASSLVGGLYEQYF. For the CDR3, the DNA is TGTGCCAGCAGCTTGGTAGGAGGCCTCTACGAGCAGTACTTC.

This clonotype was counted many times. The CDR3 loop reads CASKADSNQPQHF. The CDR3 DNA sequence: TGTGCCAGCAAGGCGGACAGCAATCAGCCCCAGCATTTT. The rearrangement uses TRBV2 and TRBJ1-5; no definite D call. This CDR3 contains 13 residues. Germline CDR1 reads SNHLY; CDR2 reads FYNNEI. The germline V and J ends were trimmed by 7 bases and 1 base, with 8 bases remaining between them. The whole variable domain, filled in from reference TRBV2 and TRBJ1-5, reads EPEVTQTPSHQVTQMGQEVILRCVPISNHLYFYWYRQILGQKVEFLVSFYNNEISEKSEIFDDQFSVERPDGSNFTLKIRSTKLEDSAMYFCASKADSNQPQHFGDGTRLSIL.

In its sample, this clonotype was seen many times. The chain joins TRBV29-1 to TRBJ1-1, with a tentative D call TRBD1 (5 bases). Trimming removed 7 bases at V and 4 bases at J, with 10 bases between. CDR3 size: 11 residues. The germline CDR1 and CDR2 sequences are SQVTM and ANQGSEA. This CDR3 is CSEGTGTEAFF. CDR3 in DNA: TGCAGCGAAGGGACGGGCACTGAAGCTTTCTTT. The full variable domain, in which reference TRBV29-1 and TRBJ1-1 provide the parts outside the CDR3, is SAVISQKPSRDICQRGTSLTIQCQVDSQVTMMFWYRQQPGQSLTLIATANQGSEATYESGFVIDKFPISRPNLTFSTLTVSNMSPEDSSIYLCSEGTGTEAFFGQGTRLTVV.

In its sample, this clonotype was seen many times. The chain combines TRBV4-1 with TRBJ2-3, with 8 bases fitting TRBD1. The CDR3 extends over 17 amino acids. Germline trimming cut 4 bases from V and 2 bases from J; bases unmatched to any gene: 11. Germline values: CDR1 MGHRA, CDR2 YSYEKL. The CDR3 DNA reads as TGCGCCAGCAGCCGTTTCCCGGGACAGGAGATCACAGATACGCAGTATTTT. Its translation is CASSRFPGQEITDTQYF.

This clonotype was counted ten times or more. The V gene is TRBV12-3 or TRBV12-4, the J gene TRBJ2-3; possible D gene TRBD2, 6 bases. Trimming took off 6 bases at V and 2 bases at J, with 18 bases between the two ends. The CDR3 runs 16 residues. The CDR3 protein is CASSLVVGTFTDTQYF. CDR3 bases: TGTGCCAGCAGCCTAGTCGTGGGGACTTTCACAGATACGCAGTATTTT.

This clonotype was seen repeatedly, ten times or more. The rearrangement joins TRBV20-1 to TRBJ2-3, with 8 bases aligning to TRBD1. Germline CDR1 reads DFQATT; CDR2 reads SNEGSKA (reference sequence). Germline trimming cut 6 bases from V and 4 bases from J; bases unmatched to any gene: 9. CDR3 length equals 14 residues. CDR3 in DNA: TGCAGTGCGGGGATAGGACAGGGATCAGATACGCAGTATTTT. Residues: CSAGIGQGSDTQYF.

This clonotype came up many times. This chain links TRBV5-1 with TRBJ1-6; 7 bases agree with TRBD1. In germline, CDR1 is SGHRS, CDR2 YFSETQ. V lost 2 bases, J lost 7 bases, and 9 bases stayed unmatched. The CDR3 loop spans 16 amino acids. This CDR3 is CASSLRLGTANSPLHF. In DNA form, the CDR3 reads TGCGCCAGCAGCTTACGACTCGGGACAGCCAATTCACCCCTCCACTTT. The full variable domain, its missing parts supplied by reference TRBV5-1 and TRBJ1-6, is KAGVTQTPRYLIKTRGQQVTLSCSPISGHRSVSWYQQTPGQGLQFLFEYFSETQRNKGNFPGRFSGRQFSNSRSEMNVSTLELGDSALYLCASSLRLGTANSPLHFGNGTRLTVT.

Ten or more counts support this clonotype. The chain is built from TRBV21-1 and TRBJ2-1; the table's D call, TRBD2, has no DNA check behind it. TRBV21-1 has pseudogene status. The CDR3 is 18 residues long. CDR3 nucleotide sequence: TGTGCCAGCAGCCTCCACCCACGGCTAGAGGTAGCGTCGGATGAGCAGTTCTTC. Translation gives CASSLHPRLEVASDEQFF.